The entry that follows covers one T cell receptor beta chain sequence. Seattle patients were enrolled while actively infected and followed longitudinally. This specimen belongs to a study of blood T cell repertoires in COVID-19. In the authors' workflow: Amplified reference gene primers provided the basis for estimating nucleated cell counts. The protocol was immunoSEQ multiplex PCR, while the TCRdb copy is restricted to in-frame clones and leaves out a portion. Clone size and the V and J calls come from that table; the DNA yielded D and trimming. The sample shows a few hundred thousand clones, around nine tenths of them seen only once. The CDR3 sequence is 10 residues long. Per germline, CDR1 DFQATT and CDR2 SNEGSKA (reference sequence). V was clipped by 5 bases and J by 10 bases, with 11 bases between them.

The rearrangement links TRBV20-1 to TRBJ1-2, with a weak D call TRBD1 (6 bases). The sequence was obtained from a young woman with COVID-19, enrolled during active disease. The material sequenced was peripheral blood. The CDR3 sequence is CSAPGVDYTF. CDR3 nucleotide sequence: TGCAGTGCTCCAGGGGTAGACTACACCTTC.